In this sample, the clone carrying this TCR beta chain turned up many times. What it binds is unknown. Looked up from germline, CDR1 is MGHDK and CDR2 is SYGVNS. CDR3 length: 13 residues. V lost 4 bases to trimming and J lost 1 base, with 6 bases between them. Researchers used genomic DNA as the template to profile TCR beta VDJ and CDR3. TCRdb re-derived calls from the reads in MiXCR, one entry per CDR3 protein. This sample has a few hundred thousand distinct CDR3 sequences, with 61% found just once. The data originate from a study of CD8+CD57+ T cells in acquired aplastic anemia. Overall study results and limits: Patients shared around 30 CD8+ CDR3 sequences with controls. Levels of CD8+ Simpson's diversity were not significantly distinct in patients versus controls.

The rearrangement joins TRBV25-1 to TRBJ2-3; D ambiguous. The sample was sorted CD4+, CD8+, or CD8+CD57+ T cells (not recorded which) from PBMCs. The clonotype was recovered from a human donor in good health. The CDR3 DNA follows: TGTGCCAGCAGTGGTGTAGGCACAGATACGCAGTATTTT. It codes for CASSGVGTDTQYF.